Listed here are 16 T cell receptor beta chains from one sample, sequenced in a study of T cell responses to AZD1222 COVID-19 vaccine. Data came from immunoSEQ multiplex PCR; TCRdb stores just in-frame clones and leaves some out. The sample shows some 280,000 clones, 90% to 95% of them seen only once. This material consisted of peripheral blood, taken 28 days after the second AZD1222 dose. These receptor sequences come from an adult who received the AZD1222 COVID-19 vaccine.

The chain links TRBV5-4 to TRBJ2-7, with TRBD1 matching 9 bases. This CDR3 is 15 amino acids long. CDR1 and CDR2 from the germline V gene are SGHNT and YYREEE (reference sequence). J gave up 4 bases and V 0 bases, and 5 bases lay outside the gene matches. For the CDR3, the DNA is TGTGCCAGCAGCTTGGGGGGACAGGGACTTTACGAGCAGTACTTC. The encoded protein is CASSLGGQGLYEQYF.

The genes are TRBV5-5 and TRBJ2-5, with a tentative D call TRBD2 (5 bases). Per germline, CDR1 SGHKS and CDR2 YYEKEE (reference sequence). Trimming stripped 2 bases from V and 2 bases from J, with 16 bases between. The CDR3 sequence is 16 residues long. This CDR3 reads CASSLTAVRGQETQYF. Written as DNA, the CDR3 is TGTGCCAGCAGCTTAACTGCTGTCCGAGGGCAAGAGACCCAGTACTTC.

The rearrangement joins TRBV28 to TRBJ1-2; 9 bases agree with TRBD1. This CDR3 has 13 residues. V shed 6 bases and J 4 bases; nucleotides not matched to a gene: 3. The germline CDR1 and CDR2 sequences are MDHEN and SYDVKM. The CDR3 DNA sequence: TGTGCCAGCAGGATACAGGGGGCCTATGGCTACACCTTC. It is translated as CASRIQGAYGYTF.

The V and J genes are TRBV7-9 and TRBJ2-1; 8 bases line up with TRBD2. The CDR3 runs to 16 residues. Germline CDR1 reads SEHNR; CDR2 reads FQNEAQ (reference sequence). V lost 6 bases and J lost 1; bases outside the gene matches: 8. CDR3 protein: CASRPLLAESYNEQFF. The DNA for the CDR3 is TGTGCCAGCAGGCCTTTACTAGCGGAGTCCTACAATGAGCAGTTCTTC.

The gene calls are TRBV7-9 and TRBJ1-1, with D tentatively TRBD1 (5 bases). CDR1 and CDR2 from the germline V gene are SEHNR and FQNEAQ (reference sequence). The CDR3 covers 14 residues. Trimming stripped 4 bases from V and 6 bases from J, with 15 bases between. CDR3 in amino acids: CASSYGGAGAEAFF. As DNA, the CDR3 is TGTGCCAGCAGCTATGGTGGGGCGGGGGCTGAAGCTTTCTTT.

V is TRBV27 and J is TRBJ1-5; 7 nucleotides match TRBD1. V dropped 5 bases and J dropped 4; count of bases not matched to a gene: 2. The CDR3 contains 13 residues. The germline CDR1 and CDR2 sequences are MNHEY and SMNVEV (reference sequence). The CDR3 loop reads CASSRDRNQPQHF. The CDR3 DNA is TGTGCCAGCAGTCGGGACAGAAATCAGCCCCAGCATTTT.

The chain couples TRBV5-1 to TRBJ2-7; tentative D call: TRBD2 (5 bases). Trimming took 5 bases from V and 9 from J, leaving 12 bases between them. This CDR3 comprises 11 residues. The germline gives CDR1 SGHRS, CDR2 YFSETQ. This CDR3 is CASRDREGQYF. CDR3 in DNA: TGCGCCAGCAGGGACCGTGAGGGGCAGTACTTC.

The CDR3 protein is CAISELWAGEKGTQYF. DNA for the CDR3: TGTGCCATCAGTGAGTTGTGGGCCGGAGAGAAGGGGACCCAGTACTTC. The chain links TRBV10-3 to TRBJ2-5, with D unresolved. V shed 1 base and J shed 7 bases, with 19 bases lying between them. Germline CDR1 and CDR2: ENHRY and SYGVKD. The CDR3 runs 16 residues.

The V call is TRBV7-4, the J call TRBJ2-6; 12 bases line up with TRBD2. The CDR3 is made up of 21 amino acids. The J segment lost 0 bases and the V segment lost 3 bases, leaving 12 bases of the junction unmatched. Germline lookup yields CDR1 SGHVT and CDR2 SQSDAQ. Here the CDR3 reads CASSFHLAGGPSPSGANVLTF. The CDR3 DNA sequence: TGTGCCAGCAGCTTTCACCTAGCGGGAGGGCCGAGTCCCTCTGGGGCCAACGTCCTGACTTTC.

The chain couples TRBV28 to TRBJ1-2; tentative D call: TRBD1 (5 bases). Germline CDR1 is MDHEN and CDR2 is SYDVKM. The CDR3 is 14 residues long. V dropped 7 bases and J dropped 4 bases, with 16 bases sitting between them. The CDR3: CASKEGTGGYGYTF. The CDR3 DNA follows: TGTGCCAGCAAGGAGGGCACTGGGGGCTATGGCTACACCTTC.

CDR3 nucleotide sequence: TGTGCCAGCAGAGGGACTAGCGGCACCGGGGAGCTGTTTTTT. Residues: CASRGTSGTGELFF. The chain combines TRBV9 with TRBJ2-2, with 11 bases fitting TRBD2. J lost 4 bases, V lost 5 bases, and 1 base had no gene match. Germline CDR1 reads SGDLS; CDR2 reads YYNGEE. This CDR3 spans 14 amino acids.

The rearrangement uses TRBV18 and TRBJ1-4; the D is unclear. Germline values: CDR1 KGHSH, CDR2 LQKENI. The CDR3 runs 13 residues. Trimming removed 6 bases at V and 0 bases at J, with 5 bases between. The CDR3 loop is CASSETTNEKLFF. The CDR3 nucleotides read TGTGCCAGCTCGGAAACAACTAATGAAAAACTGTTTTTT.

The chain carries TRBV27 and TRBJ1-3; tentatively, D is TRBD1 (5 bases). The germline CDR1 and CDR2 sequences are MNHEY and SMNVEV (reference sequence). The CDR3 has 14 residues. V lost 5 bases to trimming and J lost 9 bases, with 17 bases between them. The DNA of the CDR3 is TGTGCCAGCAGTACGACTCAGGGTGGGGGCACCATATATTTT. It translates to CASSTTQGGGTIYF.

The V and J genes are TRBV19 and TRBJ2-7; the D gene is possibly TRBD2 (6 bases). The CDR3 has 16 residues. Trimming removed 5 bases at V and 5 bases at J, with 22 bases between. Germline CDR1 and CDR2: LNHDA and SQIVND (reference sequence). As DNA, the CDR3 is TGTGCCAGTAGTGCTCCGGGACCCCTGGGGAGGAACGAGCAGTACTTC. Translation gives CASSAPGPLGRNEQYF.

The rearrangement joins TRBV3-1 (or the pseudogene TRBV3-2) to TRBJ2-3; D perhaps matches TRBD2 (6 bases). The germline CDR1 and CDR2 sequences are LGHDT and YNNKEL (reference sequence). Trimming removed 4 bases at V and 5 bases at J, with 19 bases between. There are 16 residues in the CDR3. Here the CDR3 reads CASSPSSEGLGDTQYF. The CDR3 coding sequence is TGTGCCAGCAGCCCGTCTAGCGAGGGGCTAGGAGATACGCAGTATTTT.

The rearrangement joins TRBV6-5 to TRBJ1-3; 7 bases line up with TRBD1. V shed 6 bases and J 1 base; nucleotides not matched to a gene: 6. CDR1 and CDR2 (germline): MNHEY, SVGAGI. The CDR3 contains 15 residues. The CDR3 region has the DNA TGTGCCAGCAGCCTACAGGGGACGTCTGGAAACACCATATATTTT. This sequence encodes CASSLQGTSGNTIYF.